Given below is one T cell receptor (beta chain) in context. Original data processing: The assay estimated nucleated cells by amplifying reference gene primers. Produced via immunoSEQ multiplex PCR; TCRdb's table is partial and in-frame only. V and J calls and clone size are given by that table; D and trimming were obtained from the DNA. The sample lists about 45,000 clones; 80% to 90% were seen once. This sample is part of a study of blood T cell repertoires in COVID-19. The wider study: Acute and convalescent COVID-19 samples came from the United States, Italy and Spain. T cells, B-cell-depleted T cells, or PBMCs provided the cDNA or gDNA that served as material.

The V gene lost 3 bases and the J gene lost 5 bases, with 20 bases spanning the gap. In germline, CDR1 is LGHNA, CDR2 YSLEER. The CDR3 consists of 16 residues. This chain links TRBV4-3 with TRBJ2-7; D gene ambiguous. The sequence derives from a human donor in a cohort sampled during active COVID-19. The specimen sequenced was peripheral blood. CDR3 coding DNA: TGCGCCAGCAGCCACCCCGCGGTTAACCCACGCGACGAGCAGTACTTC. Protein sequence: CASSHPAVNPRDEQYF.